Below, one T cell receptor beta chain is given with its context. The antigen remains undetermined. This sample stems from a study of response to subunit inactivated influenza vaccine. Study-wide results and limits: There was a suggestion from the authors that each seasonal influenza vaccination recruits few new T cells.

One entry per CDR3 protein results from TCRdb running MiXCR on the RT-PCR reads. The data hold 500,000 to 600,000 distinct CDR3 sequences, with approximately 7.6% observed a single time. The CDR3 covers 13 residues. V gave up 1 base and J gave up 2 bases, with 5 bases separating them. CDR1 is MNHEY and CDR2 is SVGEGT in the germline V gene. The sequence derives from a man aged 50-75 years who received an inactivated influenza vaccine. The sequencing here drew on PBMCs from blood, taken around 2 years after vaccination. The chain employs TRBV6-2 or TRBV6-3 and TRBJ2-5; D uncertain. CDR3 sequence (DNA): TGTGCCAGCAGTTACTGGGAACAAGAGACCCAGTACTTC. Encoded protein: CASSYWEQETQYF.